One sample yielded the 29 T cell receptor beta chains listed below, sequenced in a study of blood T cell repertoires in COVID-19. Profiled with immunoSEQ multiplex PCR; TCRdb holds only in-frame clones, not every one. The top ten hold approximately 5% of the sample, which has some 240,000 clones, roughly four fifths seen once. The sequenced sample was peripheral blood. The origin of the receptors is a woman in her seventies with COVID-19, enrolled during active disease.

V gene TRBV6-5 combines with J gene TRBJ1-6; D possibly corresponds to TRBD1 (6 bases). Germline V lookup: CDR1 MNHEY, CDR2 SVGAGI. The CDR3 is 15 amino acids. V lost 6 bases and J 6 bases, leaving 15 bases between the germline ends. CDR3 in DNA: TGTGCCAGCAGAGTGACAGGAGGTTCTAATTCACCCCTCCACTTT. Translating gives CASRVTGGSNSPLHF.

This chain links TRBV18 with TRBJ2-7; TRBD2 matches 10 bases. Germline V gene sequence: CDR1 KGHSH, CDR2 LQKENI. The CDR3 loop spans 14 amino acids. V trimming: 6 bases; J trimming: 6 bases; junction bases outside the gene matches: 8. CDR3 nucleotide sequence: TGTGCCAGCTCTGTCCTAGCGGGAGAGTCCGAGCAGTACTTC. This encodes CASSVLAGESEQYF.

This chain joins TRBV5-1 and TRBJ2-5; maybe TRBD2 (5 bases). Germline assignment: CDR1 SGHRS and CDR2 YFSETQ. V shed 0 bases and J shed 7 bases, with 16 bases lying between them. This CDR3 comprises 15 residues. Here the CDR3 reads CASSLAGGSIGTQYF. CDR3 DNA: TGCGCCAGCAGCTTGGCCGGAGGTTCTATCGGGACCCAGTACTTC.

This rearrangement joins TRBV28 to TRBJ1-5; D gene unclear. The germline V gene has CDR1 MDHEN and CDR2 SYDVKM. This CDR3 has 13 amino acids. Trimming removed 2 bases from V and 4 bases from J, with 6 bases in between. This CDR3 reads CASSLPPNQPQHF. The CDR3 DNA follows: TGTGCCAGCAGTTTACCCCCTAATCAGCCCCAGCATTTT.

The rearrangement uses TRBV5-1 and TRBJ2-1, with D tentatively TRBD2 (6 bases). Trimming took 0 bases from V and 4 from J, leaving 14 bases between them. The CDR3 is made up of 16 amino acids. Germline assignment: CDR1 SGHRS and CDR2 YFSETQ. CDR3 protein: CASSLGLGLAYNEQFF. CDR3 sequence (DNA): TGCGCCAGCAGCTTGGGGTTGGGACTGGCTTACAATGAGCAGTTCTTC.

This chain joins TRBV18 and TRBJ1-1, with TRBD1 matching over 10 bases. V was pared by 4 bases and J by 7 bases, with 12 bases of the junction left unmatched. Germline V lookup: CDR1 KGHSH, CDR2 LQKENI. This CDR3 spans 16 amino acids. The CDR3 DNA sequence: TGTGCCAGCTCACGACAGGGGGCTGGGGGAAATGGTGAAGCTTTCTTT. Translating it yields CASSRQGAGGNGEAFF.

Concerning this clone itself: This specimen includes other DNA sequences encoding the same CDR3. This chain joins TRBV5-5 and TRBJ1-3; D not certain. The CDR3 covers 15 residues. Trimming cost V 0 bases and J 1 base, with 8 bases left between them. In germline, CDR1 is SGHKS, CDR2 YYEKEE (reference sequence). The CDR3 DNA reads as TGTGCCAGCAGCTTGGACAGTGGGTCTGGAAACACCATATATTTT. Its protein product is CASSLDSGSGNTIYF.

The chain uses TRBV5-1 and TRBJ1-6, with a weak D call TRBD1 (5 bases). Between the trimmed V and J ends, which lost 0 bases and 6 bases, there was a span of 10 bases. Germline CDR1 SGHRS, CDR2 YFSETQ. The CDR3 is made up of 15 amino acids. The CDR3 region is CASSLEGAANSPLHF. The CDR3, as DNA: TGCGCCAGCAGCTTGGAAGGGGCCGCTAATTCACCCCTCCACTTT.

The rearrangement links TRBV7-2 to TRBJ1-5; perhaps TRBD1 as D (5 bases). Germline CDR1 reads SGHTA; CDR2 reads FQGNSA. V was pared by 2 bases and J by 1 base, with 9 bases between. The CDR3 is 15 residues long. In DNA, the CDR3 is TGTGCCAGCAGCTTATCCAGGGCGAGCAATCAGCCCCAGCATTTT. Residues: CASSLSRASNQPQHF.

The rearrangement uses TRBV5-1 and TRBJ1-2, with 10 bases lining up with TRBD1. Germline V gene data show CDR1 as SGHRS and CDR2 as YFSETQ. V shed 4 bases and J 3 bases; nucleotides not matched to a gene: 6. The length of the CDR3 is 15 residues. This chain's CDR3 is CASSLGTGAYYGYTF. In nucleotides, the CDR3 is TGCGCCAGCAGCCTGGGGACAGGGGCCTACTATGGCTACACCTTC.

The CDR3 bases are TGTGCCAGCTCACAGGGGGCTACCTACGAGCAGTACTTC. As protein: CASSQGATYEQYF. The chain carries TRBV18 and TRBJ2-7; 7 positions agree with TRBD1. The CDR3 length is 13 residues. Germline assignment: CDR1 KGHSH and CDR2 LQKENI. The J segment lost 2 bases and the V segment lost 4 bases, leaving 2 bases of the junction unmatched.

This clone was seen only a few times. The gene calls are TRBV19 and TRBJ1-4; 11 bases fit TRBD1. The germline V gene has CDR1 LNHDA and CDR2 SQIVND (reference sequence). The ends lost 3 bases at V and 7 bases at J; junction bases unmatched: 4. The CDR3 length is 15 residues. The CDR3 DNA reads TGTGCCAGTAGTATGTACGGGACAGGGGGTGAAAAACTGTTTTTT. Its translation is CASSMYGTGGEKLFF.

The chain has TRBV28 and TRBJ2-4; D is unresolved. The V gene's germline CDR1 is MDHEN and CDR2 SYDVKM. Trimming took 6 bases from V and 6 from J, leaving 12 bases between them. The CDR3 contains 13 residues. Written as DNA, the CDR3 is TGTGCCAGCAGAAGCCCAGGCCCAAACATTCAGTACTTC. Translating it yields CASRSPGPNIQYF.

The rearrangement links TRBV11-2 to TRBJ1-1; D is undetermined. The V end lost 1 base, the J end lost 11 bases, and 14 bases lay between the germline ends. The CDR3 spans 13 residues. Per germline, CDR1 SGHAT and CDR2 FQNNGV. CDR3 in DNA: TGTGCCAGCAGCTTAGGCACGAGGGCGGCCGCTTTCTTT. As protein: CASSLGTRAAAFF.

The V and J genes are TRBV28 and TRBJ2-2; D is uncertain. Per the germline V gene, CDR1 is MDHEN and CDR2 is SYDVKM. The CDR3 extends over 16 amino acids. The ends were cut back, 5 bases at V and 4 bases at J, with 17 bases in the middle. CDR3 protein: CASSPPARPGTGELFF. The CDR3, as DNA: TGTGCCAGCAGTCCCCCGGCACGACCGGGCACCGGGGAGCTGTTTTTT.

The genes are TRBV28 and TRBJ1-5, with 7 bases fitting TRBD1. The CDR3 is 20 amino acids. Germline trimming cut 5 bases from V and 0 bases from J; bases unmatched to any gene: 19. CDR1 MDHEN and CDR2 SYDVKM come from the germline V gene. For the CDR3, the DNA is TGTGCCAGCAGTCCCACCTCCCCGGGACAGATCATAACTAGCAATCAGCCCCAGCATTTT. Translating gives CASSPTSPGQIITSNQPQHF.

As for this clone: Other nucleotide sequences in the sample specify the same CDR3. In DNA form, the CDR3 reads TGTGCCAGCTCACCGAAGGGGGATGGCTACACCTTC. It specifies CASSPKGDGYTF. This chain uses TRBV18 with TRBJ1-2; D might be TRBD1 (6 bases). Germline CDR1 and CDR2: KGHSH and LQKENI. The CDR3 spans 12 residues. V gave up 3 bases and J gave up 6 bases, with 8 bases separating them.

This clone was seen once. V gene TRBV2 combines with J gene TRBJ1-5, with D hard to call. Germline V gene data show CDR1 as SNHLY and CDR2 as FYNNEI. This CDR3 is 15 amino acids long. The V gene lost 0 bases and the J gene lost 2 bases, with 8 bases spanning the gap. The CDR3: CASSEARRGNQPQHF. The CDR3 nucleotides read TGTGCCAGCAGTGAAGCGCGGAGGGGCAATCAGCCCCAGCATTTT.

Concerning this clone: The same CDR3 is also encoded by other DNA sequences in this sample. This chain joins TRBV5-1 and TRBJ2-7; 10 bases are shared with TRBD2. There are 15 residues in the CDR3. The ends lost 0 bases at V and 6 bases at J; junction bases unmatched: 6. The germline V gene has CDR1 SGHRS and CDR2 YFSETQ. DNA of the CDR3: TGCGCCAGCAGCTTGGGGCTAGCGGGAGTGCGCGAGCAGTACTTC. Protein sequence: CASSLGLAGVREQYF.

This CDR3 reads CASSLGDRALTEAFF. The CDR3 region has the DNA TGTGCCAGCAGCTTAGGCGACAGGGCCCTCACTGAAGCTTTCTTT. This chain links TRBV7-9 with TRBJ1-1; 7 nucleotides line up with TRBD1. The germline V gene has CDR1 SEHNR and CDR2 FQNEAQ (reference sequence). The ends lost 1 base at V and 4 bases at J; junction bases unmatched: 6. This CDR3 is built from 15 residues.

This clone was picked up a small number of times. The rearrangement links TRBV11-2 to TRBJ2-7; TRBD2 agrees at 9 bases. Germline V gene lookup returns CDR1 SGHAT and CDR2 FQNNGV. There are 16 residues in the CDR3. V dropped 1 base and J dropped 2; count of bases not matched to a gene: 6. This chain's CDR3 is CASSLGRTSEPYEQYF. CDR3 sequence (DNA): TGTGCCAGCAGCTTAGGGCGGACTAGCGAGCCCTACGAGCAGTACTTC.

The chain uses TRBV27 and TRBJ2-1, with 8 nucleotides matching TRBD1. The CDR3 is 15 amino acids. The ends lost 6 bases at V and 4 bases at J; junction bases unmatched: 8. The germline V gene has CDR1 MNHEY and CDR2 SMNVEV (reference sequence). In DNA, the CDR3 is TGTGCCAGCAGCAGAGACAGGGGAGCATACAATGAGCAGTTCTTC. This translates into CASSRDRGAYNEQFF.

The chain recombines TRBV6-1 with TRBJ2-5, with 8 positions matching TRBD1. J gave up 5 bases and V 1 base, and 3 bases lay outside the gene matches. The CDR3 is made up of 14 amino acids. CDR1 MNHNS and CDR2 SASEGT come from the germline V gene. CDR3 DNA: TGTGCCAGCAGTGAAGGACAGGGGCGGGAGACCCAGTACTTC. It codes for CASSEGQGRETQYF.

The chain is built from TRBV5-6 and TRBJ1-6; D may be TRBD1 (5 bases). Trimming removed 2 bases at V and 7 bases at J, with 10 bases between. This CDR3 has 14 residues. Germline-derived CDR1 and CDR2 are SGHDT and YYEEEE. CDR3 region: CASSLNRLNSPLHF. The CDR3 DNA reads TGTGCCAGCAGCTTAAACAGGCTAAATTCACCCCTCCACTTT.

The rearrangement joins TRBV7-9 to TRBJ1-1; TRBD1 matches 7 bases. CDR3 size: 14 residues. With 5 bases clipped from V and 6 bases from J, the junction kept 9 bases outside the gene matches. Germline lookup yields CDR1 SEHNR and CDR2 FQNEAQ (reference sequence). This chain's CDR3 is CASSIARQGSEAFF. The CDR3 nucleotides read TGTGCCAGCAGCATCGCCCGACAGGGCTCTGAAGCTTTCTTT.

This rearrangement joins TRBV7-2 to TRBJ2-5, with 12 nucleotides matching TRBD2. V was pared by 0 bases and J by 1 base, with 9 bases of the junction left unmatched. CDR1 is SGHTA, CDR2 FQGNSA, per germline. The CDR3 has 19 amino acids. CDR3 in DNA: TGTGCCAGCAGCTTAGCTCCGCTAGCGGGAGGGCTATCCCAAGAGACCCAGTACTTC. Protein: CASSLAPLAGGLSQETQYF.

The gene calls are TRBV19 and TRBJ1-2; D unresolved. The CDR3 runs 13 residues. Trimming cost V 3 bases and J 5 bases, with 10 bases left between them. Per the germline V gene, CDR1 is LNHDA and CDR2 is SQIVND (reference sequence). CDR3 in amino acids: CASSIDAEYGYTF. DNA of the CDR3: TGTGCCAGTAGTATCGATGCGGAGTATGGCTACACCTTC.

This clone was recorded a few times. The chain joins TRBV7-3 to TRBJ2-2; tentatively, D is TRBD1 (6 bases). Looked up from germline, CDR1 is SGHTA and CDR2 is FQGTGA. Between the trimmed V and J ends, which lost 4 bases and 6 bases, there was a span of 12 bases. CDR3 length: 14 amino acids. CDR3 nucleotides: TGTGCCAGCAGCTACAGGGATGGGGCCGGGGAGCTGTTTTTT. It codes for CASSYRDGAGELFF.

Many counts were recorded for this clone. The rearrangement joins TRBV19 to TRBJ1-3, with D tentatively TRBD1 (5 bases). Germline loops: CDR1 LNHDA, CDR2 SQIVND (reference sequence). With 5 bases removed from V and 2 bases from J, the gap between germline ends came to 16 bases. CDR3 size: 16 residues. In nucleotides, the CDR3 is TGTGCCAGTAGTTTTCAACCGGGACTTACTGGAAACACCATATATTTT. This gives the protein CASSFQPGLTGNTIYF. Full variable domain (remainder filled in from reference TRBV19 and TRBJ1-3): DGGITQSPKYLFRKEGQNVTLSCEQNLNHDAMYWYRQDPGQGLRLIYYSQIVNDFQKGDIAEGYSVSREKKESFPLTVTSAQKNPTAFYLCASSFQPGLTGNTIYFGEGSWLTVV.